The entry below describes one T cell receptor beta chain. No antigen is known for it. This sample was taken from a study of cytomegalovirus exposure and HLA in healthy donors. Unmatched junction bases numbered 12, after V lost 5 bases and J lost 3 bases. Looked up from germline, CDR1 is MDHEN and CDR2 is SYDVKM. This CDR3 has 19 residues. Study-wide results and caveats: Excluded were some V segments that proved indistinguishable, including TRBV6-2 and TRBV6-3. The authors later found HLA-associated TCR beta chains more clonally expanded than equally common others. Cytomegalovirus association was listed for 164 TCR beta chains.

PCR primers comprised 60 Vbeta and 13 Jbeta primers. Data came from immunoSEQ multiplex PCR; TCRdb stores just in-frame clones and leaves some out. Here the sample spans fewer than 250,000 clones, around 78% being singletons. The source material was PBMCs. The TCR comes from a woman in her thirties in good health and CMV-seropositive. The chain carries TRBV28 and TRBJ2-1; TRBD2 agrees at 14 bases. CDR3 bases: TGTGCCAGCAGTAGACTAGCGGGAGGGCCCTATTCTCACTACAATGAGCAGTTCTTC. Translation gives CASSRLAGGPYSHYNEQFF.